The text below deals with one TCR beta chain. This sample's time point: newly diagnosed GD, antithyroid drugs for less than 3 months. Construction of the TCR library relied on RNA isolated from PBMCs. The data belong to a study of regulatory T cells in long-lasting Graves disease. The authors built TCR beta libraries using iRepertoire HTBI primers and Arm-PCR of CDR3 regions. TCRdb fed the multiplex PCR reads into MiXCR, producing one record per CDR3 protein. Found here are 400,000 to 550,000 distinct CDR3 sequences, 14% to 15% of them singletons; the top ten hold 16%. In addition, the sample was reused for a study of T cells in Graves' hyperthyroidism and ophthalmopathy.

This clonotype originated in a woman in her twenties or thirties with Graves disease. Sequenced material: peripheral blood mononuclear cells (PBMCs), taken at new diagnosis, from a patient treated with antithyroid drugs.

CDR3 sequence reads: CASSPLGGDYEQYF. CDR3 in DNA: TGTGCCAGCAGTCCCCTCGGGGGGGACTACGAGCAGTACTTC. The rearrangement links TRBV27 to TRBJ2-7; the match to TRBD2 covers 8 bases. The CDR3 consists of 14 residues. In germline, CDR1 is MNHEY, CDR2 SMNVEV (reference sequence). With V trimmed by 5 bases and J by 3 bases, 6 bases remained unmatched.